The 23 T cell receptor beta chains presented below share a single source sample, sequenced in a study of T-cell memory formation after mild COVID-19 (dated by TCRdb to the early 2020s). The library was obtained by 5' RACE. The instrument given in TCRdb is Illumina NovaSeq 6000. TCRdb reran the public reads through fastp at Q25 and MiXCR, keeping productive beta chains. Each CDR3 protein appears once, grouped with its most common genes and DNA. The sample contains around 450,000 distinct CDR3 sequences, approximately 24% of them found a single time. 7% to 9.5% of the sample is held by the ten biggest clonotypes. The specimen was PBMCs or a T cell subset sorted from them (not recorded which). All receptors derive from an adult woman who had mild COVID-19 (a few samples of this study predate the infection). The sample titles of this study are shuffled in the database, so cell type and time point are left out; the donor was told from shared clones.

The chain combines TRBV4-1 with TRBJ2-2; a possible D gene is TRBD2 (5 bases). The V gene lost 4 bases and the J gene lost 9 bases, with 24 bases spanning the gap. Germline V gene lookup returns CDR1 MGHRA and CDR2 YSYEKL. The CDR3 length is 17 residues. The CDR3 loop reads CASSLLGQAGRERELFF. For the CDR3, the DNA is TGCGCCAGCAGCCTCCTAGGGCAGGCGGGTCGGGAAAGGGAGCTGTTTTTT.

This clonotype has more than one count but fewer than ten. The chain combines TRBV6-5 with TRBJ1-1; D is unresolved. CDR1 is MNHEY and CDR2 is SVGAGI in the germline V gene. The CDR3 length is 14 residues. The V end lost 2 bases, the J end lost 4 bases, and 11 bases lay between the germline ends. The CDR3 region has the DNA TGTGCCAGCAGTTACATCGATGATTTCACTGAAGCTTTCTTT. It specifies CASSYIDDFTEAFF.

This clonotype was seen only a few times. The V and J genes are TRBV3-1 and TRBJ1-4, with D unclear. V gave up 8 bases and J gave up 5 bases, with 9 bases separating them. This CDR3 spans 12 amino acids. CDR1 and CDR2 from the germline V gene are LGHDT and YNNKEL (reference sequence). The CDR3 region is CASAARNEKLFF. CDR3 nucleotides: TGTGCCAGCGCCGCCAGGAATGAAAAACTGTTTTTT.

The chain links TRBV13 to TRBJ1-5, with 9 positions matching TRBD1. CDR1 PRHDT and CDR2 FYEKMQ come from the germline V gene (reference sequence). The length of the CDR3 is 15 residues. The ends lost 0 bases at V and 5 bases at J; junction bases unmatched: 2. This CDR3 reads CASSLGGTGHQPQHF. The CDR3 region has the DNA TGTGCCAGCAGCTTAGGCGGGACAGGGCATCAGCCCCAGCATTTT.

This clonotype occurred a few times. The rearrangement uses TRBV29-1 and TRBJ2-5; tentative D call: TRBD2 (6 bases). The CDR3 is 13 amino acids. Germline V lookup: CDR1 SQVTM, CDR2 ANQGSEA. V shed 7 bases and J shed 1 base, with 13 bases lying between them. Here the CDR3 reads CSGAGRLQETQYF. The CDR3 DNA sequence: TGCAGCGGGGCGGGACGGCTCCAAGAGACCCAGTACTTC.

This clonotype occurred once. J is TRBJ1-4 and V is TRBV5-1, with D perhaps TRBD1 (5 bases). The germline gives CDR1 SGHRS, CDR2 YFSETQ. The CDR3 consists of 16 residues. The germline V and J ends were trimmed by 0 bases and 11 bases, with 20 bases remaining between them. CDR3 protein: CASSLGGDQGRRKLFF. CDR3 DNA: TGCGCCAGCAGCTTGGGGGGTGACCAGGGACGGAGGAAACTGTTTTTT.

This clonotype was seen only a few times. This chain uses TRBV24-1 with TRBJ2-5; possible D gene TRBD1, 5 bases. Germline-derived CDR1 and CDR2 are KGHDR and SFDVKD. V lost 5 bases and J lost 2, with 8 bases in between. The CDR3 consists of 13 residues. The CDR3 DNA reads TGTGCCACCAGTGGGGGCATGCAAGAGACCCAGTACTTC. Protein: CATSGGMQETQYF.

The V and J genes are TRBV7-3 and TRBJ2-1; 9 bases fit TRBD2. V was clipped by 4 bases and J by 6 bases; unmatched bases: 10. CDR1 is SGHTA, CDR2 FQGTGA, per germline. The CDR3 is 16 residues long. CDR3 coding DNA: TGTGCCAGCAGCTCTAAAGCGGGAGGAGGTATCAATGAGCAGTTCTTC. Translating gives CASSSKAGGGINEQFF.

The chain couples TRBV7-3 to TRBJ1-1, with TRBD1 identical over 7 bases. Trimming removed 5 bases from V and 2 bases from J; junction bases left unmatched: 8. The CDR3 covers 15 residues. Germline CDR1 and CDR2: SGHTA and FQGTGA. CDR3 sequence reads: CASSPTTGTNTEAFF. Written as DNA, the CDR3 is TGTGCCAGCAGCCCGACGACAGGGACCAACACTGAAGCTTTCTTT.

This clonotype turned up a few times. This chain connects TRBV7-3 to TRBJ2-7; 8 positions match TRBD2. In germline, CDR1 is SGHTA, CDR2 FQGTGA. The CDR3 is made up of 17 amino acids. The ends lost 5 bases at V and 5 bases at J; junction bases unmatched: 17. CDR3 residues: CASSHGTLAAFRDEQYF. CDR3 nucleotides: TGTGCCAGCAGCCACGGCACACTAGCGGCCTTTCGGGACGAGCAGTACTTC.

This chain connects TRBV1 to TRBJ1-1. TRBV1 represents a pseudogene. The CDR3 runs 14 residues. For the CDR3, the DNA is TGCACCAGCAGCCACGGAGGGAGGGGCACTGAAGCTTTCTTT. This sequence encodes CTSSHGGRGTEAFF.

Comment on this clonotype: Given a much more abundant clone one base away, this may be a read error. The J gene is TRBJ2-3, the V gene TRBV7-2, with D perhaps TRBD2 (5 bases). Trimming cost V 5 bases and J 2 bases, with 11 bases left between them. This CDR3 has 14 amino acids. Germline-derived CDR1 and CDR2 are SGHTA and FQGNSA. CDR3 bases: TGTGCCAGCAGCCAAGAGGGATACACAGATACGCAGTATTTT. Translating it yields CASSQEGYTDTQYF. Full variable domain (remainder filled in from reference TRBV7-2 and TRBJ2-3): GAGVSQSPSNKVTEKGKDVELRCDPISGHTALYWYRQSLGQGLEFLIYFQGNSAPDKSGLPSDRFSAERTGGSVSTLTIQRTQQEDSAVYLCASSQEGYTDTQYFGPGTRLTVL.

This chain joins TRBV4-1 and TRBJ2-7; D uncertain. V lost 2 bases and J 1 base, leaving 15 bases between the germline ends. There are 16 residues in the CDR3. Germline V gene data show CDR1 as MGHRA and CDR2 as YSYEKL. Here the CDR3 DNA reads TGCGCCAGCAGCCAAAATCTGGGAACCCAATCCTACGAGCAGTACTTC. As protein: CASSQNLGTQSYEQYF.

The V gene is TRBV6-6, the J gene TRBJ2-2; TRBD2 might be the D (5 bases). V lost 5 bases and J lost 6, with 22 bases in between. The CDR3 is 17 residues long. Germline V gives CDR1 MNHNY, CDR2 SVGAGI (reference sequence). CDR3 sequence: CASSRSVEGKGAGELFF. In DNA, the CDR3 is TGTGCCAGCAGTCGGTCGGTAGAGGGTAAAGGAGCCGGGGAGCTGTTTTTT.

The V call is TRBV7-6, the J call TRBJ2-1; D is perhaps TRBD1 or TRBD2 (6 bases each). The CDR3 is 13 residues long. Trimming stripped 5 bases from V and 7 bases from J, with 12 bases between. From germline, CDR1 is SGHVS and CDR2 FNYEAQ. Here the CDR3 reads CASSPRRGNEQFF. The CDR3 DNA follows: TGTGCCAGCAGCCCGCGGAGGGGGAATGAGCAGTTCTTC. The variable domain in full, completed from reference TRBV7-6 and TRBJ2-1, reads GAGVSQSPRYKVTKRGQDVALRCDPISGHVSLYWYRQALGQGPEFLTYFNYEAQQDKSGLPNDRFSAERPEGSISTLTIQRTEQRDSAMYRCASSPRRGNEQFFGPGTRLTVL.

This clonotype has more than one count but fewer than ten. This sequence joins TRBV10-3 and TRBJ2-3; 7 nucleotides line up with TRBD2. V was pared by 0 bases and J by 5 bases, with 14 bases of the junction left unmatched. The CDR3 length is 18 residues. The germline CDR1 and CDR2 sequences are ENHRY and SYGVKD. CDR3 in DNA: TGTGCCATCAGTGAGTCAGTGGTCGGAGCGGGATCTAAAGATACGCAGTATTTT. Its translation is CAISESVVGAGSKDTQYF.

The chain has TRBV30 and TRBJ1-6, with D unresolved. The CDR3 sequence is 18 residues long. Germline-derived CDR1 and CDR2 are GTSNPN and SVGIG (reference sequence). The V end lost 0 bases, the J end lost 0 bases, and 15 bases lay between the germline ends. CDR3 protein: CAWSVSKLGVSYNSPLHF. The DNA of the CDR3 is TGTGCCTGGAGTGTTTCAAAGCTGGGAGTCTCCTATAATTCACCCCTCCACTTT.

The rearrangement links TRBV30 to TRBJ1-6; D remains ambiguous. V was clipped by 0 bases and J by 3 bases, with 3 bases between them. The CDR3 has 13 amino acids. Germline CDR1 is GTSNPN and CDR2 is SVGIG (reference sequence). The CDR3 sequence is CAWSVNYNSPLHF. The CDR3 DNA follows: TGTGCCTGGAGTGTAAACTATAATTCACCCCTCCACTTT.

The chain joins TRBV20-1 to TRBJ1-1; 12 bases align to TRBD1. This CDR3 contains 15 residues. Germline CDR1 and CDR2: DFQATT and SNEGSKA (reference sequence). Losses at the gene ends were 5 bases for V and 1 base for J; bases not matched to a gene: 5. The CDR3 coding sequence is TGCAGTGCTTGGGACAGGGGGCAATCGAACACTGAAGCTTTCTTT. The encoded protein is CSAWDRGQSNTEAFF.

This clonotype occurred a few times. This chain connects TRBV10-3 to TRBJ1-1; no clear D gene. The CDR3 is 13 amino acids. V lost 0 bases to trimming and J lost 2 bases, with 4 bases between them. The V gene's germline CDR1 is ENHRY and CDR2 SYGVKD. The CDR3 loop reads CAISESYNTEAFF. As DNA, the CDR3 is TGTGCCATCAGTGAGTCTTACAACACTGAAGCTTTCTTT.

V and J are TRBV12-3 or TRBV12-4 and TRBJ1-1; D gene unclear. V was pared by 2 bases and J by 4 bases, with 11 bases between. This CDR3 contains 14 residues. CDR3 DNA sequence: TGTGCCAGCAGTTTAAGTGCAGATCCCACTGAAGCTTTCTTT. It yields the protein CASSLSADPTEAFF.

This clonotype turned up a few times. This chain joins TRBV5-1 and TRBJ2-7, with a possible D match to TRBD1 (6 bases). The CDR3 is made up of 13 amino acids. Germline CDR1 and CDR2: SGHRS and YFSETQ. Deletions cut 5 bases from V and 4 bases from J, with 13 bases between. CDR3 bases: TGCGCCAGCAGTCCAGGGGTGATGTACGAGCAGTACTTC. This sequence encodes CASSPGVMYEQYF.

The CDR3 sequence: CSARKSSGRVGADTQYF. The DNA of the CDR3 is TGCAGTGCTAGGAAGTCTAGCGGGAGGGTGGGGGCAGATACGCAGTATTTT. The V gene is TRBV20-1, the J gene TRBJ2-3; 12 bases are shared with TRBD2. The ends lost 3 bases at V and 4 bases at J; junction bases unmatched: 11. The CDR3 is 17 amino acids. CDR1 and CDR2 from the germline V gene are DFQATT and SNEGSKA (reference sequence).